What follows are 26 T cell receptor beta chains derived from one specimen sequenced in a study of monozygotic twins with inflammatory bowel disease. TCRdb reprocessed the 5' RACE reads, with one entry per CDR3 protein and no DNA. Its listing shows tens of thousands of distinct CDR3 sequences. Sequencing was done on a sample of blood. The receptors originated from a human donor with ulcerative colitis or Crohn's disease, or a healthy co-twin of an affected twin (not recorded which).

The J gene is TRBJ2-2, the V gene TRBV5-1; TCRdb gives TRBD2 as the D gene, but with no DNA this cannot be confirmed. The CDR3 consists of 15 residues. Germline V gives CDR1 SGHRS, CDR2 YFSETQ. The CDR3 sequence: CASSWGTSGTGELFF.

The CDR3 sequence is CSAPVDSMNTEAFF. V and J are TRBV20-1 and TRBJ1-1. The CDR3 length is 14 residues. Germline loops: CDR1 DFQATT, CDR2 SNEGSKA (reference sequence).

V gene TRBV12-3 or TRBV12-4 combines with J gene TRBJ1-2; TCRdb names TRBD1, which stays unverified in the absence of DNA. The CDR3 has 12 amino acids. The CDR3 sequence is CASSLDQGRYTF.

The genes are TRBV15 and TRBJ1-1; TCRdb's D gene call, TRBD1, goes unchecked for lack of DNA. CDR1 LNHNV and CDR2 YYDKDF come from the germline V gene (reference sequence). The CDR3 is made up of 16 amino acids. CDR3 residues: CATSREGRGSLAEAFF.

The chain joins TRBV7-2 to TRBJ2-6. Germline CDR1 SGHTA, CDR2 FQGNSA. The CDR3 is 15 amino acids. This CDR3 is CASSWSISGANVLTF.

The rearrangement uses TRBV7-8 and TRBJ1-1; without DNA, the TCRdb call of TRBD1 cannot be checked. The CDR3 has 14 residues. CDR1 and CDR2 (germline): SGHVS, FQNEAQ. The CDR3 region is CASSFDRKNTEAFF.

V is TRBV5-5 and J is TRBJ1-2; the D call from TCRdb, TRBD1, cannot be confirmed without DNA. Germline assignment: CDR1 SGHKS and CDR2 YYEKEE (reference sequence). This CDR3 region has 18 residues. The CDR3: CASSVGTGYWGANYGYTF.

The chain combines TRBV11-2 with TRBJ1-4; TCRdb proposes TRBD1, but this gene call is untestable without DNA. In germline, CDR1 is SGHAT, CDR2 FQNNGV. CDR3 length equals 17 residues. The CDR3: CASRRRDRDTTNEKLFF. Supplemented by reference TRBV11-2 and TRBJ1-4, the full variable domain reads EAGVAQSPRYKIIEKRQSVAFWCNPISGHATLYWYQQILGQGPKLLIQFQNNGVVDDSQLPKDRFSAERLKGVDSTLKIQPAKLEDSAVYLCASRRRDRDTTNEKLFFGSGTQLSVL.

CDR3 protein: CASSWGNEQYF. The chain has TRBV5-5 and TRBJ2-7. The CDR3 length is 11 residues. Germline V gene lookup returns CDR1 SGHKS and CDR2 YYEKEE (reference sequence).

The rearrangement joins TRBV2 to TRBJ2-7; TCRdb outputs TRBD1, but without DNA this stays unchecked. Germline CDR1 is SNHLY and CDR2 is FYNNEI. The CDR3 is made up of 14 amino acids. The CDR3 spells CASSEGPDRVEQYF.

The chain uses TRBV11-2 and TRBJ2-5; the D gene TCRdb calls, TRBD2, cannot be checked with no DNA. The CDR3 loop spans 18 amino acids. Germline assignment: CDR1 SGHAT and CDR2 FQNNGV. This CDR3 is CASSLITQSGGAAETQYF.

V gene TRBV7-8 combines with J gene TRBJ2-7; TCRdb's assignment of TRBD1 cannot be checked, as there is no DNA. Germline lookup yields CDR1 SGHVS and CDR2 FQNEAQ. This CDR3 region has 14 residues. This CDR3 is CASSLGSRSYEQYF.

This chain's CDR3 is CSVEGMITEAFF. The V call is TRBV29-1, the J call TRBJ1-1. Per the germline V gene, CDR1 is SQVTM and CDR2 is ANQGSEA. This CDR3 spans 12 amino acids.

The chain joins TRBV5-1 to TRBJ1-6. The CDR3 has 12 amino acids. CDR1 SGHRS and CDR2 YFSETQ come from the germline V gene. This CDR3 reads CASSYDNSPLHF.

V is TRBV20-1 and J is TRBJ1-2. CDR3 length: 14 amino acids. Looked up from germline, CDR1 is DFQATT and CDR2 is SNEGSKA (reference sequence). CDR3 protein: CSASVHNQNYGYTF.

The CDR3 spells CASSSLGRGEASF. The chain couples TRBV7-2 to TRBJ2-3; without DNA, the TCRdb call of TRBD1 cannot be checked. The CDR3 spans 13 residues. Germline V gene sequence: CDR1 SGHTA, CDR2 FQGNSA.

This sequence joins TRBV20-1 and TRBJ2-7; TCRdb picks TRBD1, but there is no DNA to check that call. This CDR3 comprises 14 residues. Germline lookup yields CDR1 DFQATT and CDR2 SNEGSKA (reference sequence). The CDR3 here is CSAIHWDSSYEQYF.

The chain has TRBV20-1 and TRBJ2-5. CDR1 DFQATT and CDR2 SNEGSKA come from the germline V gene (reference sequence). The CDR3 runs 12 residues. The chain's CDR3 is CSAGTLRETQYF.

This chain connects TRBV3-1 to TRBJ1-2. CDR1 is LGHDT and CDR2 is YNNKEL in the germline V gene (reference sequence). The CDR3 sequence is 15 residues long. The CDR3 sequence: CASSEGRSWAYGYTF.

The chain uses TRBV9 and TRBJ2-1; the D gene TCRdb calls, TRBD1, cannot be checked with no DNA. Germline lookup yields CDR1 SGDLS and CDR2 YYNGEE. The CDR3 totals 14 residues. This CDR3 reads CASSPPGLGQQQFF.

The chain has TRBV7-2 and TRBJ2-3; TCRdb's D call, TRBD1, is unchecked because there is no DNA. The CDR3 sequence is 14 residues long. Germline CDR1 is SGHTA and CDR2 is FQGNSA. The CDR3 region is CASSLENSRDTQYF. The variable domain in full, with the rest retrieved from reference TRBV7-2 and TRBJ2-3, is GAGVSQSPSNKVTEKGKDVELRCDPISGHTALYWYRQSLGQGLEFLIYFQGNSAPDKSGLPSDRFSAERTGGSVSTLTIQRTQQEDSAVYLCASSLENSRDTQYFGPGTRLTVL.

J is TRBJ2-7 and V is TRBV29-1; checking the TCRdb D call of TRBD1 is not possible without DNA. The CDR3 is 12 residues long. The V gene's germline CDR1 is SQVTM and CDR2 ANQGSEA. This chain's CDR3 is CSVEDGTYEQYF.

J is TRBJ2-2 and V is TRBV3-1; TCRdb picks TRBD2, but there is no DNA to check that call. This CDR3 is built from 16 residues. Germline assignment: CDR1 LGHDT and CDR2 YNNKEL (reference sequence). The CDR3 is CASSLSGGANTGELFF.

The gene calls are TRBV5-1 and TRBJ2-7; the D call from TCRdb, TRBD1, cannot be confirmed without DNA. The CDR3 loop spans 12 amino acids. Per germline, CDR1 SGHRS and CDR2 YFSETQ. CDR3 amino acids: CASSLAGLEQYF.

The genes are TRBV5-5 and TRBJ2-1; checking the TCRdb D call of TRBD2 is not possible without DNA. Germline V CDR1 and CDR2: SGHKS, YYEKEE (reference sequence). The CDR3 has 16 residues. The CDR3 here is CASSLVASGGYNEQFF. The full variable domain, completed using reference TRBV5-5 and TRBJ2-1, is DAGVTQSPTHLIKTRGQQVTLRCSPISGHKSVSWYQQVLGQGPQFIFQYYEKEERGRGNFPDRFSARQFPNYSSELNVNALLLGDSALYLCASSLVASGGYNEQFFGPGTRLTVL.

The chain combines TRBV12-3 or TRBV12-4 with TRBJ2-7; TCRdb picks TRBD1, but there is no DNA to check that call. The CDR3 has 14 residues. The CDR3 sequence is CASSESGQPYEQYF.